The sequence of this T cell receptor (beta chain) was determined in a study of cytomegalovirus exposure and HLA in healthy donors. Turning to this clone: Its antigen remains unknown.

Despite likely unrecorded immune exposures, the donors were nominally healthy at the time of sampling. Use of 60 Vbeta and 13 Jbeta primers characterized the PCR. TCRdb keeps only in-frame clones here, not all; method: immunoSEQ multiplex PCR. The repertoire consists of approximately 150,000 clones, with about 83% occurring once and the leading ten covering over 0.8%. Study-wide findings and caveats: Reports state that TCR beta sequences accurately predicted most subjects' HLA-A and HLA-B alleles.

Sequencing was carried out using PBMCs. This clonotype was sampled from a woman in her 30s in good health and CMV-seronegative.

CDR3 region: CARENWAGGLYEQYF. The CDR3 DNA is TGTGCCAGAGAGAACTGGGCAGGGGGCCTCTACGAGCAGTACTTC. V gene TRBV7-8 combines with J gene TRBJ2-7; 8 nucleotides agree with TRBD1. This CDR3 contains 15 residues. V trimming: 9 bases; J trimming: 3 bases; junction bases outside the gene matches: 13. Germline CDR1 and CDR2: SGHVS and FQNEAQ.